These 22 T cell receptor beta chains came from one sample sequenced in a study of shared clonotypes between healthy human individuals (dated by TCRdb to 2018 to 2021). The library was built by means of the immunoSEQ multiplex PCR assay. TCRdb took over this immuneACCESS table, retaining in-frame rearrangements with V and J assigned. Such tables are incomplete; in checked studies, under half of the missing clones stem from an unresolved V gene, and the remainder is unexplained. Within this sample are 1 million to 1.2 million clones, with 60% to 85% of them counted one time only. Jointly, the top ten make up roughly 0.9% of the sample. The material sequenced was memory CD4+ T cells from PBMCs. The cell subset or site label on this specimen signifies: CD45RA-negative fraction. The origin of the receptors is a man aged 18 to 30 in good health. Some clones in this sample may be carry-over from other donors' samples.

V usage is TRBV18 and J usage is TRBJ2-1; 7 positions match TRBD2. The CDR3 totals 15 residues. In germline, CDR1 is KGHSH, CDR2 LQKENI. The junction had 7 bases not matched to a gene; V was cut back by 3 bases and J by 5 bases. Written as DNA, the CDR3 is TGTGCCAGCTCACCCCAACCCGGGGGGAACAATGAGCAGTTCTTC. Translating gives CASSPQPGGNNEQFF.

The chain carries TRBV30 and TRBJ2-5, with a possible D match to TRBD2 (5 bases). The DNA end favors TRBJ2-7, so the J call may be wrong. The V gene's germline CDR1 is GTSNPN and CDR2 SVGIG (reference sequence). CDR3 length equals 13 residues. For the CDR3, the DNA is TGTGCCTGGGGTAGACTACCGGCGTACGAGCAGTACTTC. Encoded protein: CAWGRLPAYEQYF.

V and J are TRBV6-4 and TRBJ2-7, with D possibly TRBD2 on 5 matching bases. Trimming removed 8 bases at V and 0 bases at J, with 23 bases between. From germline, CDR1 is MRHNA and CDR2 SNTAGT. The CDR3 consists of 17 residues. The CDR3 DNA sequence: TGTGCCAGCGCGGAGGACTGTAGGGCCTCGTCCTCCTACGAGCAGTACTTC. Residues: CASAEDCRASSSYEQYF.

The CDR3 DNA reads TGTGCCAGCAGTCAAGGAATCTATGGCTACACCTTC. Its translation: CASSQGIYGYTF. The V and J genes are TRBV25-1 and TRBJ1-2; D ambiguous. Germline CDR1 and CDR2: MGHDK and SYGVNS. The CDR3 runs to 12 residues. V shed 5 bases and J shed 4 bases, with 8 bases lying between them.

V is TRBV30 and J is TRBJ1-2, with D possibly being TRBD1 (5 bases). Germline V gene data show CDR1 as GTSNPN and CDR2 as SVGIG (reference sequence). V dropped 2 bases and J dropped 0 bases, with 7 bases sitting between them. CDR3 length: 13 amino acids. The CDR3 region is CAWSRGTNYGYTF. As DNA, the CDR3 is TGTGCCTGGAGTCGGGGGACTAACTATGGCTACACCTTC.

Regarding this clone: Given a much more abundant clone one base away, this may be a read error. The same CDR3 arises from other DNA sequences in this sample as well. The rearrangement joins TRBV7-3 to TRBJ1-2, with a tentative D call TRBD1 (5 bases). The CDR3 covers 13 residues. With 5 bases removed from V and 2 bases from J, the gap between germline ends came to 9 bases. Germline loops: CDR1 SGHTA, CDR2 FQGTGA. CDR3 in amino acids: CASSPDRNYGYTF. CDR3 DNA sequence: TGTGCCAGCAGCCCAGACAGAAACTATGGCTACACCTTC.

This rearrangement joins TRBV29-1 to TRBJ1-4; TRBD1 agrees at 11 bases. The CDR3 loop spans 14 amino acids. Germline V lookup: CDR1 SQVTM, CDR2 ANQGSEA. The J segment lost 6 bases and the V segment lost 6 bases, leaving 6 bases of the junction unmatched. The CDR3 protein is CSVHSGQGDEKLFF. CDR3 DNA: TGCAGCGTGCACTCGGGACAGGGGGATGAAAAACTGTTTTTT.

In this sample, this clone turned up once. The chain links TRBV7-8 to TRBJ2-7, with D perhaps TRBD2 (6 bases). The germline CDR1 and CDR2 sequences are SGHVS and FQNEAQ. V was pared by 2 bases and J by 1 base, with 18 bases between. This CDR3 is built from 17 residues. The CDR3 region has the DNA TGTGCCAGCAGCTTAACTACCGGGAGAAAAGGGTCCTACGAGCAGTACTTC. Translated, it gives CASSLTTGRKGSYEQYF.

J is TRBJ2-2 and V is TRBV7-2, with D possibly being TRBD1 (5 bases). The V end lost 7 bases, the J end lost 4 bases, and 16 bases lay between the germline ends. The length of the CDR3 is 15 residues. Germline loops: CDR1 SGHTA, CDR2 FQGNSA. The CDR3 loop reads CASTLLGQATGELFF. CDR3 sequence (DNA): TGTGCCAGCACCCTCCTGGGGCAGGCCACCGGGGAGCTGTTTTTT. Full variable domain (outside the CDR3, taken from reference TRBV7-2 and TRBJ2-2): GAGVSQSPSNKVTEKGKDVELRCDPISGHTALYWYRQSLGQGLEFLIYFQGNSAPDKSGLPSDRFSAERTGGSVSTLTIQRTQQEDSAVYLCASTLLGQATGELFFGEGSRLTVL.

This clone was recorded only once. The chain has TRBV15 and TRBJ2-1; D is undetermined. V lost 0 bases and J lost 7, with 10 bases in between. Per the germline V gene, CDR1 is LNHNV and CDR2 is YYDKDF (reference sequence). The CDR3 loop spans 14 amino acids. The CDR3 sequence is CATSREKIGNEQFF. CDR3 in DNA: TGTGCCACCAGCAGAGAAAAAATTGGGAATGAGCAGTTCTTC.

This sequence joins TRBV12-5 and TRBJ1-3, with TRBD1 as a possible D gene (5 bases). This CDR3 has 13 residues. V was shortened by 6 bases and J by 0 bases, with 6 bases between the two germline ends. Germline V gives CDR1 LGHNT, CDR2 FRNRAP. The CDR3 sequence is CASGRGSGNTIYF. Written as DNA, the CDR3 is TGTGCTAGTGGGAGGGGCTCTGGAAACACCATATATTTT.

The chain carries TRBV9 and TRBJ2-1, with a weak D call TRBD2 (6 bases). The germline V gene has CDR1 SGDLS and CDR2 YYNGEE. The CDR3 totals 14 residues. The ends were cut back, 4 bases at V and 8 bases at J, with 16 bases in the middle. CDR3 sequence reads: CASSTLALGDEQFF. In DNA, the CDR3 is TGTGCCAGCAGCACCCTAGCGCTGGGGGATGAGCAGTTCTTC. The full variable domain, its missing parts supplied by reference TRBV9 and TRBJ2-1, is DSGVTQTPKHLITATGQRVTLRCSPRSGDLSVYWYQQSLDQGLQFLIQYYNGEERAKGNILERFSAQQFPDLHSELNLSSLELGDSALYFCASSTLALGDEQFFGPGTRLTVL.

This clone has just one count. The chain is built from TRBV6-5 and TRBJ1-1, with D perhaps matching TRBD1 (6 bases). Trimming pared 2 bases from V and 4 bases from J, leaving 14 bases between. The CDR3 length is 15 residues. The germline V gene has CDR1 MNHEY and CDR2 SVGAGI. CDR3 sequence: CASSYPRGRTTEAFF. The CDR3 coding sequence is TGTGCCAGCAGTTACCCAAGGGGGAGAACCACTGAAGCTTTCTTT.

The chain is built from TRBV19 and TRBJ1-5, with D possibly being TRBD1 (6 bases). Germline V gene lookup returns CDR1 LNHDA and CDR2 SQIVND (reference sequence). There are 13 residues in the CDR3. Trimming pared 7 bases from V and 2 bases from J, leaving 9 bases between. The DNA for the CDR3 is TGTGCCAGTACGGCAGGGGGCAATCAGCCCCAGCATTTT. As protein: CASTAGGNQPQHF.

Concerning this clone itself: This probably arose from a read error, given a far larger clone one base away. The V call is TRBV4-3, the J call TRBJ1-2; D might be TRBD1 (5 bases). This CDR3 contains 15 residues. Germline V gene lookup returns CDR1 LGHNA and CDR2 YSLEER. The V end lost 4 bases, the J end lost 4 bases, and 16 bases lay between the germline ends. The chain's CDR3 is CASSPSGAESYGYTF. In DNA form, the CDR3 reads TGCGCCAGCAGCCCATCCGGGGCCGAGTCCTATGGCTACACCTTC.

The chain is built from TRBV28 and TRBJ1-5; TRBD1 might be the D (6 bases). The CDR3 is 13 residues long. Per the germline V gene, CDR1 is MDHEN and CDR2 is SYDVKM. Between the trimmed V and J ends, which lost 7 bases and 7 bases, there was a span of 14 bases. The CDR3 DNA reads as TGTGCCAGCACAGCTCCGGGGGGCCAGCCCCAGCATTTT. It specifies CASTAPGGQPQHF.

This chain links TRBV30 with TRBJ1-1; D is unclear. The germline CDR1 and CDR2 sequences are GTSNPN and SVGIG (reference sequence). This CDR3 region has 13 residues. Trimming cost V 4 bases and J 3 bases, with 12 bases left between them. The CDR3 region is CAWKVGSHTEAFF. CDR3 nucleotide sequence: TGTGCCTGGAAAGTCGGCAGCCACACTGAAGCTTTCTTT.

The rearrangement uses TRBV7-2 and TRBJ2-2; D is unresolved. CDR3 length equals 13 residues. V was clipped by 1 base and J by 7 bases, with 7 bases between them. Germline V CDR1 and CDR2: SGHTA, FQGNSA. The CDR3 sequence: CASSLGVYGELFF. Here the CDR3 DNA reads TGTGCCAGCAGCTTAGGGGTGTACGGGGAGCTGTTTTTT.

This clone was found once. The V gene is TRBV28, the J gene TRBJ1-2; 8 positions match TRBD1. The V and J ends lost 6 bases and 3 bases, in that order; junction bases with no gene match: 6. CDR3 length: 14 residues. CDR1 MDHEN and CDR2 SYDVKM come from the germline V gene. CDR3 protein: CASRSPGQDYGYTF. In nucleotides, the CDR3 is TGTGCCAGCAGATCCCCGGGACAGGACTATGGCTACACCTTC.

CDR3 coding DNA: TGTGCCAGCTCACCATCCCTGGAGGGGAGTGAGCAGTTCTTC. Translation: CASSPSLEGSEQFF. V usage is TRBV18 and J usage is TRBJ2-1; a weak D match, TRBD2 (6 bases). Deletions cut 2 bases from V and 9 bases from J, with 14 bases between. CDR1 KGHSH and CDR2 LQKENI come from the germline V gene. The CDR3 runs to 14 residues.

The chain employs TRBV6-5 and TRBJ2-7; 10 bases match TRBD1. The V segment lost 1 base and the J segment 5 bases; nucleotides outside the gene matches: 5. This CDR3 has 15 residues. Per the germline V gene, CDR1 is MNHEY and CDR2 is SVGAGI. CDR3 in amino acids: CASSYLGDRGNEQYF. The CDR3 DNA sequence: TGTGCCAGCAGTTACTTGGGGGACAGGGGTAACGAGCAGTACTTC.

The rearrangement joins TRBV19 to TRBJ2-6; D possibly uses TRBD1 or TRBD2 (5 bases each). Germline V gene lookup returns CDR1 LNHDA and CDR2 SQIVND (reference sequence). The CDR3 spans 16 residues. The ends were cut back, 6 bases at V and 9 bases at J, with 21 bases in the middle. This CDR3 is CASRPVGRETYNVLTF. In nucleotides, the CDR3 is TGTGCCAGTAGACCTGTGGGACGGGAAACATACAACGTCCTGACTTTC.